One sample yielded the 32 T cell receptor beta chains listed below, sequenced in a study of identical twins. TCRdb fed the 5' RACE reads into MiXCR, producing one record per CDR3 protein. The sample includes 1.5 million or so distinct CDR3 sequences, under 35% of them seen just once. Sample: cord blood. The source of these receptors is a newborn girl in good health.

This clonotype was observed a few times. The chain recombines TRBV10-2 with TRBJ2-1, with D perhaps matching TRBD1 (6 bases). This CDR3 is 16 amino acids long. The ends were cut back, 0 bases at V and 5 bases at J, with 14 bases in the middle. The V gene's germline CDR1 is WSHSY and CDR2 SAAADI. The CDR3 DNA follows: TGCGCCAGCAGTGAGTCGTGGGGGACAACTCACAATGAGCAGTTCTTC. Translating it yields CASSESWGTTHNEQFF.

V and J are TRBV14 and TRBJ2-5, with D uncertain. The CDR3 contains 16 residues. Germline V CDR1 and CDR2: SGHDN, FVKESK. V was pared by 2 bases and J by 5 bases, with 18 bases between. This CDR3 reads CASSQSSYRVGETQYF. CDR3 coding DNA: TGTGCCAGCAGCCAAAGTTCCTATCGGGTCGGTGAGACCCAGTACTTC.

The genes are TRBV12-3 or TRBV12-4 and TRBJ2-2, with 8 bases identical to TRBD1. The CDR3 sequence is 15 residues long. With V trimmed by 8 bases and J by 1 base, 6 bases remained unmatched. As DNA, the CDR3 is TGTGCCAGCGCCACCGGACAGGGGAACACCGGGGAGCTGTTTTTT. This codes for CASATGQGNTGELFF.

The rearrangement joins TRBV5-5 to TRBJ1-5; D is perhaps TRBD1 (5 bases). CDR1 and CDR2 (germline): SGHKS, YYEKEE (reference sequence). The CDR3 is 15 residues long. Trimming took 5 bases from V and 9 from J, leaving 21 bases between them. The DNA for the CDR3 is TGTGCCAGCAGTTCCGGGACGGCCCTACGAGGGCCCCAGCATTTT. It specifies CASSSGTALRGPQHF.

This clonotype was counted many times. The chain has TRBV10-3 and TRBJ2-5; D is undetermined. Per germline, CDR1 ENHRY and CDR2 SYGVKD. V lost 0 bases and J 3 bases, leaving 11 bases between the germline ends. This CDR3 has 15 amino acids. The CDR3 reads CAISESRGDKETQYF. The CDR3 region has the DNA TGTGCCATCAGTGAGTCGAGAGGAGACAAAGAGACCCAGTACTTC.

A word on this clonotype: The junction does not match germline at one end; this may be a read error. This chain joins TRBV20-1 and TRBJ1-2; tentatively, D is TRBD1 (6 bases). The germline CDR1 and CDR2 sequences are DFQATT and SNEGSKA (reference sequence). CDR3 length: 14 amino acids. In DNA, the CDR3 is TGCAGTGCTAGACGACAGGACACTAACTATGGCTGCACCTTC. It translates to CSARRQDTNYGCTF.

This CDR3 is CASSQASRVEQFF. The CDR3 bases are TGCGCCAGCAGCCAAGCTTCGAGGGTTGAGCAGTTCTTC. The genes are TRBV4-1 and TRBJ2-1, with D tentatively TRBD2 (5 bases). V dropped 1 base and J dropped 9 bases, with 10 bases sitting between them. Germline-derived CDR1 and CDR2 are MGHRA and YSYEKL. CDR3 length: 13 amino acids.

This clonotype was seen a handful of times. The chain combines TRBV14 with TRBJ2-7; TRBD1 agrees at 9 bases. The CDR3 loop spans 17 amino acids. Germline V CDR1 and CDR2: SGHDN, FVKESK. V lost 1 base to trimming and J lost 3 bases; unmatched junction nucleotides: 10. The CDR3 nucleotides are TGTGCCAGCAGCCAAGCGCTTCCCGGGACAGGGTACTACGAGCAGTACTTC. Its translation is CASSQALPGTGYYEQYF.

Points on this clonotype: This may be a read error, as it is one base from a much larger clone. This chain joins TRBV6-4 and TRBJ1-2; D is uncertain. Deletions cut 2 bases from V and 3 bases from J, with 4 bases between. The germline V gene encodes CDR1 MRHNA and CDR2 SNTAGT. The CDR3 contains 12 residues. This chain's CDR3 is CASSDRHYGYTF. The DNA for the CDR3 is TGTGCCAGCAGTGACCGGCACTATGGCTACACCTTC.

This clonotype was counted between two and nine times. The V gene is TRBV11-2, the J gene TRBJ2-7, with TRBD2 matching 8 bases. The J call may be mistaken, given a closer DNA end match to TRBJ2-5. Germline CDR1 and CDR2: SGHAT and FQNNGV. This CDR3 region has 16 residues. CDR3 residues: CASSFPRGGRRETQYF. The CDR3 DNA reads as TGTGCCAGCAGCTTTCCTCGGGGGGGCCGTCGGGAGACCCAGTACTTC.

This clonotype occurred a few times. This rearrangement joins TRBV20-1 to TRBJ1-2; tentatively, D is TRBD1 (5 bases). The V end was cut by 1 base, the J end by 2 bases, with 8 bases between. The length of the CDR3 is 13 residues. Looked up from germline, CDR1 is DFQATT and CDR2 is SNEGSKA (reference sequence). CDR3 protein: CSARAWGNYGYTF. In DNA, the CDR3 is TGCAGTGCTAGAGCTTGGGGGAACTATGGCTACACCTTC.

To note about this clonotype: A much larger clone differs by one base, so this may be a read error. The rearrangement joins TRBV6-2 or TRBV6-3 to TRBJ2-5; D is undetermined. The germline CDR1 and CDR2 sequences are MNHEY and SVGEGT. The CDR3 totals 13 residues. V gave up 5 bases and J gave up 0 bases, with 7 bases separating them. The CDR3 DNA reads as TGTGCCAGCAGTGACAATTACCAAGAGACCCAGTACTTC. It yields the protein CASSDNYQETQYF.

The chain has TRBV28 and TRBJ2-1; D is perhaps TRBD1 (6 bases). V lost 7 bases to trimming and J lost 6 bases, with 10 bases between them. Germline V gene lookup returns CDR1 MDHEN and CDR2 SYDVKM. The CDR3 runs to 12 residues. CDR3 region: CASTLTGNEQFF. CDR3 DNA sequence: TGTGCCAGCACCTTGACAGGCAATGAGCAGTTCTTC.

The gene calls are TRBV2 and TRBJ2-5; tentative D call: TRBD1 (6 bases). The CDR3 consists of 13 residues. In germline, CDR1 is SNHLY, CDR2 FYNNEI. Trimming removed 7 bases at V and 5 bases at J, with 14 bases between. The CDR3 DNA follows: TGTGCCAGCAAGACAGGCCGAGGGGAGACCCAGTACTTC. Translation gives CASKTGRGETQYF.

The CDR3 nucleotides are TGTGCCAGCAGTTTATCGCCAGCTAGCGGGAGGGCATTTGGTTACAATGAGCAGTTCTTC. Translation gives CASSLSPASGRAFGYNEQFF. The rearrangement joins TRBV27 to TRBJ2-1, with 12 positions matching TRBD2. There are 20 residues in the CDR3. The V segment lost 0 bases and the J segment 4 bases; nucleotides outside the gene matches: 13. Germline CDR1 and CDR2: MNHEY and SMNVEV (reference sequence).

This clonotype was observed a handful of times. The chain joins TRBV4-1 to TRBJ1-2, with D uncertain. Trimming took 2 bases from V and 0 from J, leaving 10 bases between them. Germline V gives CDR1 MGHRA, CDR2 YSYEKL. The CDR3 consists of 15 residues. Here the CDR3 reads CASSQRGEANYGYTF. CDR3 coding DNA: TGCGCCAGCAGCCAACGCGGGGAAGCTAACTATGGCTACACCTTC.

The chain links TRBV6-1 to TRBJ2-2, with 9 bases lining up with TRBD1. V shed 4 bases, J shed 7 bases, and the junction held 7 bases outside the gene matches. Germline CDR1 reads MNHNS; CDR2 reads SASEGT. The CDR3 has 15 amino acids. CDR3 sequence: CASSANRGRIGELFF. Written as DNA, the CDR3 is TGTGCCAGCAGTGCAAACAGGGGGCGAATCGGGGAGCTGTTTTTT.

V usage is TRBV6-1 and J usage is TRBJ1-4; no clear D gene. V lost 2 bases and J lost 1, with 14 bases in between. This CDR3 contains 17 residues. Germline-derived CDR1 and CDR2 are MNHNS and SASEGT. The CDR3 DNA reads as TGTGCCAGCAGTGAATTCGGGCAGGCGGTAACTAATGAAAAACTGTTTTTT. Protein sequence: CASSEFGQAVTNEKLFF.

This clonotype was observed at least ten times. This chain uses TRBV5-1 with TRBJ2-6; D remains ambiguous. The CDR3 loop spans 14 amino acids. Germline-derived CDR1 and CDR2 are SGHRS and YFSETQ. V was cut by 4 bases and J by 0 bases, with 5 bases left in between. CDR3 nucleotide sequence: TGCGCCAGCAGCGTCCGCTCTGGGGCCAACGTCCTGACTTTC. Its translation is CASSVRSGANVLTF.

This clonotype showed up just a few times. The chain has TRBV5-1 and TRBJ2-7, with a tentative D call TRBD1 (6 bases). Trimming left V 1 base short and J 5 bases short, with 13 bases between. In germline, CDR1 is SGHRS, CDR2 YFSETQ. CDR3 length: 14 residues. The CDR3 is CASSLWGHIHEQYF. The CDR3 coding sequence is TGCGCCAGCAGCTTGTGGGGACACATCCACGAGCAGTACTTC.

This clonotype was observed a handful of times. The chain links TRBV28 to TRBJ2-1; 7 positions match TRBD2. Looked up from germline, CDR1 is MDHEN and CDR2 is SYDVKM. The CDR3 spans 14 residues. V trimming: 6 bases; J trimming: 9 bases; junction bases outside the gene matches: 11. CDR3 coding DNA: TGTGCCAGCAGATCCAGCGGGGCCAACGTTGAGCAGTTCTTC. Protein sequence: CASRSSGANVEQFF.

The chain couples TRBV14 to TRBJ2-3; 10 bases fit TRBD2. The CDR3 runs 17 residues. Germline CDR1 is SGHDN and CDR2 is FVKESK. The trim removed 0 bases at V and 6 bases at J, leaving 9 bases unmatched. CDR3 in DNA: TGTGCCAGCAGCCAAGAAGAAGAAGCGGGGGGGCCCGATACGCAGTATTTT. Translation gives CASSQEEEAGGPDTQYF.

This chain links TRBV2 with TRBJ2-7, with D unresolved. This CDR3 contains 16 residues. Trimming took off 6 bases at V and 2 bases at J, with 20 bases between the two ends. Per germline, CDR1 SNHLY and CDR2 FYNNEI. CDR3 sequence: CASSLMWVDRAYEQYF. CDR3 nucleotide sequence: TGTGCCAGCAGCCTCATGTGGGTAGATCGGGCCTACGAGCAGTACTTC.

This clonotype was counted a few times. The CDR3: CASSTSGTGCEKLFF. CDR3 nucleotides: TGTGCCAGCAGCACTTCCGGGACAGGGTGCGAAAAACTGTTTTTT. The J gene is TRBJ1-4, the V gene TRBV21-1; the table's D gene call, TRBD1, was not cross checked with the DNA. TRBV21-1 is a documented pseudogene. The CDR3 contains 15 residues.

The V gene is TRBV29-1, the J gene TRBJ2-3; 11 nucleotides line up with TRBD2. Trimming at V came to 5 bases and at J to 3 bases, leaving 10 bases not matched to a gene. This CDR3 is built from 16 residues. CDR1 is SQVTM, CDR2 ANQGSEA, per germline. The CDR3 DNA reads TGCAGCGTTCGGGGGACTAGCGGAGGGACTACAGATACGCAGTATTTT. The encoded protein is CSVRGTSGGTTDTQYF.

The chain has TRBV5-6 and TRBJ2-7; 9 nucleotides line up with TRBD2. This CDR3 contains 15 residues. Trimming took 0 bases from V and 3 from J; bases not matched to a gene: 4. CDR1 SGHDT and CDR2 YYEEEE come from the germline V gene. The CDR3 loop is CASSLELSGSYEQYF. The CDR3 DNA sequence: TGTGCCAGCAGCTTGGAGCTTAGCGGGAGCTACGAGCAGTACTTC. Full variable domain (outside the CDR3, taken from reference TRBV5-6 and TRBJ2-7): DAGVTQSPTHLIKTRGQQVTLRCSPKSGHDTVSWYQQALGQGPQFIFQYYEEEERQRGNFPDRFSGHQFPNYSSELNVNALLLGDSALYLCASSLELSGSYEQYFGPGTRLTVT.

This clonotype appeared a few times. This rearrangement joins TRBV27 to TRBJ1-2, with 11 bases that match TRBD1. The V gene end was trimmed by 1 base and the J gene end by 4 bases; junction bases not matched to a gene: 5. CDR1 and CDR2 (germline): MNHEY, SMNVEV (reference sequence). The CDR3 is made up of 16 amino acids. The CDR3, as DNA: TGTGCCAGCAGTTTATTCTCCGGGACAGGGGGCTATGGCTACACCTTC. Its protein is CASSLFSGTGGYGYTF.

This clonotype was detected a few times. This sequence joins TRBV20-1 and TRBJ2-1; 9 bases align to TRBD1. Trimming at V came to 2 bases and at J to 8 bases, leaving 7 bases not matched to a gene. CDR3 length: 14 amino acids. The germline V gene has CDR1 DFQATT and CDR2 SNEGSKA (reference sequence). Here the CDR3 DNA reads TGCAGTGCTAGACCGGGACAGGGAACACATGAGCAGTTCTTC. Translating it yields CSARPGQGTHEQFF.

CDR3 in amino acids: CASSIPWTGGTYGYTF. The CDR3 DNA follows: TGTGCCAGCAGCATACCCTGGACAGGCGGGACCTATGGCTACACCTTC. The chain combines TRBV7-9 with TRBJ1-2; 7 positions agree with TRBD1. CDR3 length: 16 residues. Germline values: CDR1 SEHNR, CDR2 FQNEAQ (reference sequence). With V trimmed by 5 bases and J by 4 bases, 13 bases remained unmatched.

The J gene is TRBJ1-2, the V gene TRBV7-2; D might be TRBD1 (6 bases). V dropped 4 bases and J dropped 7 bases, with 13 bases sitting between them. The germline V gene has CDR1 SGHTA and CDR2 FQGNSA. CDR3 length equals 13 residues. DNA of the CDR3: TGTGCCAGCAGCTCCTACAGGGAAAGTGGCTACACCTTC. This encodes CASSSYRESGYTF.

In DNA form, the CDR3 reads TGTGCCAGCAGCCTTGTGACTAGCGGGATGTCCCACGAGCAGTACTTC. Amino acid sequence: CASSLVTSGMSHEQYF. V is TRBV7-2 and J is TRBJ2-5; 11 nucleotides match TRBD2. Near its end, the DNA agrees better with TRBJ2-7, so the J call may be wrong. This CDR3 comprises 16 residues. Germline assignment: CDR1 SGHTA and CDR2 FQGNSA.

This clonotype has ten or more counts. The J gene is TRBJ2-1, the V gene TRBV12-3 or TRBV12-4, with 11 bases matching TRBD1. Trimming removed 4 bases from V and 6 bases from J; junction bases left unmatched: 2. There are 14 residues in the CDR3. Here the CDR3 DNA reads TGTGCCAGCAGTTCGGGACAGGGGGGCAATGAGCAGTTCTTC. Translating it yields CASSSGQGGNEQFF.